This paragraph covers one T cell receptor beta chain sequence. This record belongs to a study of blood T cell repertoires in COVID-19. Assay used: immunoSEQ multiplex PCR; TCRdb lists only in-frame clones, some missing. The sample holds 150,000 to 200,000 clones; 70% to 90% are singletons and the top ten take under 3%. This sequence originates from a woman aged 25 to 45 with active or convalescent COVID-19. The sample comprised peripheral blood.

CDR3 sequence reads: CASSFQGQGGYTF. CDR3 bases: TGTGCCAGCAGTTTTCAGGGACAGGGTGGCTACACCTTC. The rearrangement uses TRBV27 and TRBJ1-2; 9 nucleotides match TRBD1. Germline CDR1 and CDR2: MNHEY and SMNVEV (reference sequence). The J segment lost 7 bases and the V segment lost 3 bases, leaving 3 bases of the junction unmatched. This CDR3 is built from 13 residues.